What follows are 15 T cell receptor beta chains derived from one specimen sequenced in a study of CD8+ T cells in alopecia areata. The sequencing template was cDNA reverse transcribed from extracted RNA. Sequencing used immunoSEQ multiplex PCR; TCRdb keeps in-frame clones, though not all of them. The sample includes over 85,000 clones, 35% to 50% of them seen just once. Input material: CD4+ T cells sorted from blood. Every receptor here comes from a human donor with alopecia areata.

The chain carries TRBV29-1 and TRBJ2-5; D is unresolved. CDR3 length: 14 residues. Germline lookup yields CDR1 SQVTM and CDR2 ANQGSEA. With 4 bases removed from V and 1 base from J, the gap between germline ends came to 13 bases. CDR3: CSVAPRQVQETQYF. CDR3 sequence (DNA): TGCAGCGTTGCACCTAGGCAGGTCCAAGAGACCCAGTACTTC.

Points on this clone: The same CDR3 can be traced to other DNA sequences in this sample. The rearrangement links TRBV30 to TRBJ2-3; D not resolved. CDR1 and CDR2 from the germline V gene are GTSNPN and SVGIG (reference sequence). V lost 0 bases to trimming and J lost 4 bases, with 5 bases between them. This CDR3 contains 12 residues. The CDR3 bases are TGTGCCTGGAGTGTGGGCGCAGATACGCAGTATTTT. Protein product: CAWSVGADTQYF.

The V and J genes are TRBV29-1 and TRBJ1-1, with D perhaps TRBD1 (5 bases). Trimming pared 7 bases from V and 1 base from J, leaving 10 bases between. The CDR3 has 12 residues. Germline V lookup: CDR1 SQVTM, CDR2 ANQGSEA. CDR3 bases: TGCAGCGGCGGACAAGAGAACACTGAAGCTTTCTTT. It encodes CSGGQENTEAFF.

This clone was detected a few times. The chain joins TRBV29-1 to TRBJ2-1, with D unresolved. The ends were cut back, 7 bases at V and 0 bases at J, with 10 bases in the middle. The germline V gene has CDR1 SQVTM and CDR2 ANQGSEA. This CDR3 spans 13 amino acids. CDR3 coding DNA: TGCAGCGGCTACTGGAACTCCTACAATGAGCAGTTCTTC. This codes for CSGYWNSYNEQFF.

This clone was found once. DNA of the CDR3: TGTGCCTGGGCCCAGGCCGCCGAGACCCAGTACTTC. It encodes CAWAQAAETQYF. The V gene is TRBV30, the J gene TRBJ2-5, with D hard to call. This CDR3 region has 12 residues. With 5 bases removed from V and 5 bases from J, the gap between germline ends came to 12 bases. Germline CDR1 is GTSNPN and CDR2 is SVGIG (reference sequence).

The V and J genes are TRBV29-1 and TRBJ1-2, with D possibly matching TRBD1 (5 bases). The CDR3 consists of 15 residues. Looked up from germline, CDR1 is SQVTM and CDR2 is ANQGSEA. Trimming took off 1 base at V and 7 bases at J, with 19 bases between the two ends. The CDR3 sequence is CSVEVPREGGGGYTF. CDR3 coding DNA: TGCAGCGTTGAAGTCCCAAGGGAGGGCGGGGGTGGCTACACCTTC.

CDR3 nucleotides: TGTGCCAGCAGGAACCGACAGGGGGCGGAGACCCAGTACTTC. This encodes CASRNRQGAETQYF. The chain joins TRBV2 to TRBJ2-5, with 10 bases fitting TRBD1. Unmatched junction bases numbered 6, after V lost 6 bases and J lost 5 bases. The CDR3 length is 14 residues. CDR1 is SNHLY, CDR2 FYNNEI, per germline. The full variable domain, in which reference TRBV2 and TRBJ2-5 provide the parts outside the CDR3, is EPEVTQTPSHQVTQMGQEVILRCVPISNHLYFYWYRQILGQKVEFLVSFYNNEISEKSEIFDDQFSVERPDGSNFTLKIRSTKLEDSAMYFCASRNRQGAETQYFGPGTRLLVL.

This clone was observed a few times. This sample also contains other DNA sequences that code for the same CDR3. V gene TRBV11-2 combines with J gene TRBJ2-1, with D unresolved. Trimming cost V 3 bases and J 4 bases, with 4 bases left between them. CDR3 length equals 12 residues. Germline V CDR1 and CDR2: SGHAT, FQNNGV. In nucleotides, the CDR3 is TGTGCCAGCAGCTTGTCTTACAATGAGCAGTTCTTC. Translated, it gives CASSLSYNEQFF.

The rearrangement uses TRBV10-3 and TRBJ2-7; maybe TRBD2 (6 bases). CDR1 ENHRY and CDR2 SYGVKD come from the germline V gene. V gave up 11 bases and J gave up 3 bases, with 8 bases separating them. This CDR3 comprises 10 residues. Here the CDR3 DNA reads TGTGCCGCGGGGAACTACGAGCAGTACTTC. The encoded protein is CAAGNYEQYF.

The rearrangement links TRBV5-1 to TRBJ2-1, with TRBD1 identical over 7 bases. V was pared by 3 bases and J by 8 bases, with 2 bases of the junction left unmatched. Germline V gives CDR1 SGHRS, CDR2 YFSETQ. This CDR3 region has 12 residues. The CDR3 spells CASSSTGDEQFF. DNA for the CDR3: TGCGCCAGCAGCTCCACAGGGGATGAGCAGTTCTTC.

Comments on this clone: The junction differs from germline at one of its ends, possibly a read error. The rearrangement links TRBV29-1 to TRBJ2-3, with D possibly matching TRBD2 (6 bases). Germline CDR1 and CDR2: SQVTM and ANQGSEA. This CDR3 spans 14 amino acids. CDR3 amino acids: CSVAPSLEGRPTHF. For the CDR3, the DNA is TGCAGCGTGGCCCCGAGTTTGGAGGGCCGCCCCACTCATTTT.

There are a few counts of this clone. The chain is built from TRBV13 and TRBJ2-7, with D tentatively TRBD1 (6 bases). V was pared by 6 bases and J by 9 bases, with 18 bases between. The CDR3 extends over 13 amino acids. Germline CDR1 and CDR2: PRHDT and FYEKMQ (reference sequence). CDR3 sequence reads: CASRPTGSDGQYF. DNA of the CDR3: TGTGCCAGCAGACCAACAGGGAGCGACGGGCAGTACTTC. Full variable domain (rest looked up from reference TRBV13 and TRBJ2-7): AAGVIQSPRHLIKEKRETATLKCYPIPRHDTVYWYQQGPGQDPQFLISFYEKMQSDKGSIPDRFSAQQFSDYHSELNMSSLELGDSALYFCASRPTGSDGQYFGPGTRLTVT.

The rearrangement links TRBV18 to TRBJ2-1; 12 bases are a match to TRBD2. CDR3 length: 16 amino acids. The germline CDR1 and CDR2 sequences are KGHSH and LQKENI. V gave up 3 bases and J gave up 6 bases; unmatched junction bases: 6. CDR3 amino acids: CASSPFTSGRRNEQFF. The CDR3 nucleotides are TGTGCCAGCTCACCCTTCACTAGCGGGAGGCGCAATGAGCAGTTCTTC.

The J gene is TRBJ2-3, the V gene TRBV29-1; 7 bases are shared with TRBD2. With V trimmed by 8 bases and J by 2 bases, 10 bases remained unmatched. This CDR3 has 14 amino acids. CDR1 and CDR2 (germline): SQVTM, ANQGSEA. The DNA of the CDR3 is TGCAGCTCGAAGAGCGGGGAAACCACAGATACGCAGTATTTT. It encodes CSSKSGETTDTQYF.

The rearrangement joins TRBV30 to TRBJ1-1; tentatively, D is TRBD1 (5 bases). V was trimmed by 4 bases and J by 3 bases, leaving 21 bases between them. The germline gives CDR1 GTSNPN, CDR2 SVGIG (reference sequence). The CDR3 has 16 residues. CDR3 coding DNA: TGTGCCTGGATGGCAGGGTGGGGGAACCAAGACACTGAAGCTTTCTTT. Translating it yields CAWMAGWGNQDTEAFF.